This passage covers 24 T cell receptor beta chains from one sample sequenced in a study of patients and donors after allogeneic stem cell transplantation. MiXCR, applied by TCRdb to the RT-PCR reads, yields one record per CDR3 protein. The table shows over 400,000 distinct CDR3 sequences, with 15% to 20% occurring only once. The sequenced material came from blood, either unsorted or a sorted T cell fraction (not recorded which). These receptors all stem from a human donor who was either an allogeneic HSCT recipient or a stem cell or donor lymphocyte infusion donor (not recorded which). It is not recorded whose cells these are; they may come from a transplant donor.

The rearrangement uses TRBV14 and TRBJ2-7; tentative D call: TRBD1 (5 bases). Germline-derived CDR1 and CDR2 are SGHDN and FVKESK. V was clipped by 2 bases and J by 0 bases, with 14 bases between them. CDR3 length equals 16 residues. The CDR3 DNA reads TGTGCCAGCAGCCAATACTCAGGGCTTCTCTCCTACGAGCAGTACTTC. It encodes CASSQYSGLLSYEQYF.

This sequence joins TRBV4-1 and TRBJ2-2, with D maybe TRBD2 (5 bases). V was cut by 8 bases and J by 5 bases, with 15 bases left in between. The CDR3 totals 14 residues. Germline CDR1 is MGHRA and CDR2 is YSYEKL. The CDR3 sequence: CASGLPSGTGELFF. Written as DNA, the CDR3 is TGCGCCAGCGGACTTCCCTCGGGAACCGGGGAGCTGTTTTTT.

The V call is TRBV5-5, the J call TRBJ2-3; TRBD2 matches 9 bases. The germline gives CDR1 SGHKS, CDR2 YYEKEE (reference sequence). The CDR3 has 15 residues. V shed 5 bases and J 3 bases; nucleotides not matched to a gene: 7. CDR3 nucleotide sequence: TGTGCCAGCAGTAATAGCGGGAGTTTTACAGATACGCAGTATTTT. Encoded protein: CASSNSGSFTDTQYF.

This chain links TRBV2 with TRBJ1-2; a weak D match, TRBD1 (6 bases). The ends were cut back, 4 bases at V and 5 bases at J, with 17 bases in the middle. The CDR3 extends over 15 amino acids. Germline values: CDR1 SNHLY, CDR2 FYNNEI. CDR3 sequence reads: CASSVLRGGRYGYTF. The CDR3 nucleotides are TGTGCCAGCAGTGTATTGAGGGGGGGAAGATATGGCTACACCTTC.

Many counts were recorded for this clonotype. The J gene is TRBJ2-1, the V gene TRBV28, with a tentative D call TRBD2 (5 bases). The CDR3 is made up of 12 amino acids. CDR1 and CDR2 from the germline V gene are MDHEN and SYDVKM. V lost 5 bases, J lost 15 bases, and 17 bases lay in between. The CDR3 nucleotides are TGTGCCAGCAGTCGACCTGGGGAGAGGCTGTTCTTC. Translating it yields CASSRPGERLFF.

The CDR3 sequence: CASSGDINSPLHF. The CDR3 coding sequence is TGTGCCAGCTCAGGAGATATCAATTCACCCCTCCACTTT. This rearrangement joins TRBV12-3 or TRBV12-4 to TRBJ1-6, with D hard to call. Deletions cut 8 bases from V and 7 bases from J, with 12 bases between. CDR3 length: 13 residues.

This clonotype was detected ten times or more. The chain couples TRBV5-1 to TRBJ2-2; 7 nucleotides match TRBD1. The V and J ends lost 5 bases and 2 bases, in that order; junction bases with no gene match: 3. CDR3 length: 14 residues. Germline assignment: CDR1 SGHRS and CDR2 YFSETQ. The CDR3 DNA follows: TGCGCCAGCAGAGACAGGGATAACACCGGGGAGCTGTTTTTT. Its protein is CASRDRDNTGELFF.

The J gene is TRBJ1-1, the V gene TRBV27; TRBD1 matches at 8 bases. The V and J ends lost 5 bases and 11 bases, in that order; junction bases with no gene match: 7. This CDR3 region has 12 residues. In germline, CDR1 is MNHEY, CDR2 SMNVEV (reference sequence). The CDR3 DNA reads as TGTGCCAGCAGTCCCACAGGGGGTGAGGCTTTCTTT. It yields the protein CASSPTGGEAFF.

This clonotype appeared a few times. The chain employs TRBV10-3 and TRBJ1-2; D possibly corresponds to TRBD1 (5 bases). V dropped 5 bases and J dropped 8 bases, with 15 bases sitting between them. The CDR3 length is 13 residues. Looked up from germline, CDR1 is ENHRY and CDR2 is SYGVKD. CDR3 sequence (DNA): TGTGCCATCAGTACGTCCGGGGCCGACGGCTACACCTTC. This gives the protein CAISTSGADGYTF.

J is TRBJ1-6 and V is TRBV12-3 or TRBV12-4, with a possible D match to TRBD1 (6 bases). This CDR3 comprises 14 residues. Trimming cost V 6 bases and J 10 bases, with 16 bases left between them. The CDR3 coding sequence is TGTGCCAGCAGCCGACAGGCAGCCGGCTCACCCCTCCACTTT. It is translated as CASSRQAAGSPLHF.

The gene calls are TRBV7-9 and TRBJ2-7; D is tentatively TRBD1 or TRBD2 (5 bases each). This CDR3 comprises 14 residues. In germline, CDR1 is SEHNR, CDR2 FQNEAQ (reference sequence). V lost 4 bases, J lost 4 bases, and 14 bases lay in between. CDR3 DNA sequence: TGTGCCAGCAGCTGGGGACCCAAGCGGTACGAGCAGTACTTC. Amino acids: CASSWGPKRYEQYF.

The chain has TRBV3-1 and TRBJ2-7; 8 bases match TRBD2. CDR3 length equals 14 residues. The V and J ends lost 3 bases and 7 bases, in that order; junction bases with no gene match: 8. CDR1 and CDR2 from the germline V gene are LGHDT and YNNKEL (reference sequence). CDR3 region: CASSQSTPGGEQYF. The DNA for the CDR3 is TGTGCCAGCAGCCAGTCGACTCCGGGGGGGGAGCAGTACTTC.

V usage is TRBV12-3 or TRBV12-4 and J usage is TRBJ1-5; D not resolved. This CDR3 is built from 14 residues. Trimming removed 3 bases at V and 4 bases at J, with 10 bases between. The DNA of the CDR3 is TGTGCCAGCAGTTTTAGGCAGCGGAATCAGCCCCAGCATTTT. Protein product: CASSFRQRNQPQHF.

This clonotype was seen ten or more times. The chain combines TRBV10-3 with TRBJ2-7; possible D gene TRBD1, 6 bases. Between the trimmed V and J ends, which lost 6 bases and 2 bases, there was a span of 11 bases. The CDR3 runs 13 residues. Germline assignment: CDR1 ENHRY and CDR2 SYGVKD. The CDR3 region has the DNA TGTGCCATCAGCGCAACAGGGCCCTACGAGCAGTACTTC. It is translated as CAISATGPYEQYF.

The V gene is TRBV29-1, the J gene TRBJ2-5; D possibly corresponds to TRBD1 (5 bases). Germline V CDR1 and CDR2: SQVTM, ANQGSEA. There are 13 residues in the CDR3. Trimming took off 6 bases at V and 0 bases at J, with 11 bases between the two ends. CDR3 in amino acids: CSVQTVNQETQYF. The CDR3 nucleotides read TGCAGCGTCCAGACAGTCAACCAAGAGACCCAGTACTTC.

The chain recombines TRBV4-2 with TRBJ1-1; no firm D call. The V gene's germline CDR1 is LGHNA and CDR2 YNFKEQ. Trimming removed 1 base from V and 6 bases from J, with 12 bases in between. The CDR3 is 14 residues long. The CDR3 nucleotides are TGTGCCAGCAGCCAAGTAAATCAGGTAGCTGAAGCTTTCTTT. This sequence encodes CASSQVNQVAEAFF.

V gene TRBV4-1 combines with J gene TRBJ2-4, with D unresolved. V dropped 4 bases and J dropped 4 bases, with 20 bases sitting between them. The germline V gene encodes CDR1 MGHRA and CDR2 YSYEKL. This CDR3 is 17 amino acids long. This CDR3 reads CASSPSWNPFRKNIQYF. In DNA, the CDR3 is TGCGCCAGCAGCCCAAGTTGGAACCCCTTTAGGAAAAACATTCAGTACTTC.

This clonotype was picked up a small number of times. The gene calls are TRBV24-1 and TRBJ2-1; TRBD2 matches at 12 bases. The CDR3 is 15 amino acids. After removal of 9 bases from V and 1 base from J, the junction contained 3 bases not matched to a gene. Germline loops: CDR1 KGHDR, CDR2 SFDVKD. CDR3 loop: CATELAGGSYNEQFF. The CDR3 DNA sequence: TGTGCCACCGAACTAGCGGGAGGTTCCTACAATGAGCAGTTCTTC.

The J gene is TRBJ1-5, the V gene TRBV7-8, with D possibly TRBD1 on 5 matching bases. The CDR3 loop spans 13 amino acids. V was shortened by 7 bases and J by 7 bases, with 14 bases between the two germline ends. Germline V lookup: CDR1 SGHVS, CDR2 FQNEAQ. The CDR3, as DNA: TGTGCCAGCAATCTGGGGGGGTACCAGCCCCAGCATTTT. This translates into CASNLGGYQPQHF.

This clonotype was seen at least ten times. The chain uses TRBV18 and TRBJ2-1; 7 nucleotides align to TRBD2. There are 16 residues in the CDR3. Trimming took 3 bases from V and 4 from J; bases not matched to a gene: 9. CDR1 KGHSH and CDR2 LQKENI come from the germline V gene. The CDR3 sequence is CASSPPGRGMYNEQFF. The CDR3 nucleotides read TGTGCCAGCTCACCTCCGGGGCGGGGGATGTACAATGAGCAGTTCTTC.

J is TRBJ1-2 and V is TRBV18; D gene unclear. The CDR3 totals 14 residues. The germline CDR1 and CDR2 sequences are KGHSH and LQKENI. The ends were cut back, 3 bases at V and 8 bases at J, with 16 bases in the middle. The CDR3: CASSPLSGERGYTF. The CDR3 nucleotides read TGTGCCAGCTCACCGTTGTCCGGGGAAAGAGGCTACACCTTC.

This clonotype was found many times. This chain uses TRBV7-8 with TRBJ2-2; maybe TRBD2 (5 bases). V was trimmed by 4 bases and J by 5 bases, leaving 11 bases between them. CDR1 and CDR2 from the germline V gene are SGHVS and FQNEAQ. This CDR3 contains 14 residues. CDR3 amino acids: CASSWSGETGELFF. In DNA, the CDR3 is TGTGCCAGCAGCTGGTCCGGGGAGACCGGGGAGCTGTTTTTT.

This clonotype was counted only a few times. This sequence joins TRBV7-2 and TRBJ2-1, with a possible D match to TRBD2 (7 bases). The CDR3 runs to 15 residues. Germline CDR1 and CDR2: SGHTA and FQGNSA. V was clipped by 5 bases and J by 8 bases, with 19 bases between them. In nucleotides, the CDR3 is TGTGCCAGCAGCCACAGAAGGGGGGGCTTCGATGAGCAGTTCTTC. Encoded protein: CASSHRRGGFDEQFF.

This clonotype has just a few counts. The V and J genes are TRBV25-1 and TRBJ1-1, with D perhaps matching TRBD1 (5 bases). CDR1 is MGHDK and CDR2 is SYGVNS in the germline V gene. This CDR3 spans 15 amino acids. Trimming pared 1 base from V and 3 bases from J, leaving 12 bases between. CDR3 nucleotide sequence: TGTGCCAGCAGTGAATGGTCAGGGATCGACACTGAAGCTTTCTTT. Residues: CASSEWSGIDTEAFF.